The 4 T cell receptor beta chains listed next were all sequenced from one sample in a study of a mutant IDH1 vaccine in newly diagnosed glioma (dated by TCRdb to about 2021). Their target antigens are unknown. Library generation was performed with the immunoSEQ multiplex PCR assay. The table was pulled from immuneACCESS by TCRdb, which kept in-frame rearrangements only. Such tables lose some clones; where checked, under half of the loss comes from unresolved V genes, and the rest has no known cause. The table for this sample lists some 70,000 clones; roughly 84% of them were counted only once. Clones ranked in the top ten supply about an eighth of the sample. Interpreted using the paper, the time point label stands for: week 35, safety follow-up. Every vaccine dose consisted of 300 ug of a 20-mer mutant IDH1 peptide in Montanide, administered subcutaneously together with topical imiquimod. The sequenced sample was PBMCs, obtained from a glioma patient whose treatment included an IDH1 peptide vaccine. The receptors derive from a man between 18 and 29 years old with glioma.

This chain uses TRBV30 with TRBJ1-1; TRBD1 might be the D (5 bases). From germline, CDR1 is GTSNPN and CDR2 SVGIG (reference sequence). Trimming stripped 4 bases from V and 1 base from J, with 10 bases between. The CDR3 extends over 13 amino acids. The CDR3 coding sequence is TGTGCCTGGATTACAGACAGGAACACTGAAGCTTTCTTT. Protein product: CAWITDRNTEAFF.

The V and J genes are TRBV9 and TRBJ2-1; 9 bases map to TRBD2. With 3 bases clipped from V and 5 bases from J, the junction kept 6 bases outside the gene matches. CDR1 and CDR2 (germline): SGDLS, YYNGEE. The CDR3 has 15 amino acids. The CDR3 spells CASSGSGSPDNEQFF. DNA for the CDR3: TGTGCCAGCAGCGGTAGCGGGAGTCCCGACAATGAGCAGTTCTTC.

The V gene is TRBV7-3, the J gene TRBJ1-1, with no clear D. This CDR3 is 14 amino acids long. V was cut by 5 bases and J by 1 base, with 11 bases left in between. The V gene's germline CDR1 is SGHTA and CDR2 FQGTGA. The DNA of the CDR3 is TGTGCCAGCAGCCCGGACGGGAAGAACACTGAAGCTTTCTTT. Protein sequence: CASSPDGKNTEAFF.

The chain uses TRBV19 and TRBJ2-6; TRBD2 agrees at 8 bases. The CDR3 extends over 17 amino acids. V lost 6 bases, J lost 0 bases, and 7 bases stayed unmatched. Germline loops: CDR1 LNHDA, CDR2 SQIVND (reference sequence). CDR3 sequence (DNA): TGTGCCAGTAGCCTGCGGGGGGCCGGCTCTGGGGCCAACGTCCTGACTTTC. This gives the protein CASSLRGAGSGANVLTF.